The present T cell receptor (beta chain) was sequenced within a study of CD8+ T cells in alopecia areata. Study-wide background: Donor skin was harvested from approximately 6-12-month-old C3H/HeJ mice with spontaneous alopecia and grafted onto roughly 7-10-week-old female C3H/HeJ recipients.

Study results and caveats: Clonality in lesional scalp, especially alopecia totalis/universalis, exceeded that of normal scalp.

Germline loops: CDR1 NNHDY, CDR2 SYVADS. This CDR3 is built from 15 residues. Deletions cut 1 base from V and 3 bases from J, with 12 bases between. The pooled cutaneous lymph node cells were sorted using several markers (CD4, CD8alpha, NKG2D, NKG2ACE and others). About this clone itself: Its antigen is not known. Gene and germline names: mouse. The CDR3 is cut off 4 residues early in the read; its end comes from the germline J gene.

Following extraction, RNA underwent reverse transcription to cDNA, which served as the sequencing template. Using immunoSEQ multiplex PCR, the repertoire was profiled, and TCRdb retains in-frame clones only, with some absent. Listed for the sample are around 290,000 clones, none seen a single time. The receptor was derived from a C3H/HeJ mouse with alopecia areata. The MHC haplotype of the strain is H2-k. The chain employs TRBV13-3 and TRBJ2-3; D is possibly TRBD1 (5 bases). The sample comprised CD4+ T cells sorted from a lymph node. Partial CDR3 DNA: TGTGCCAGCAGTGATCAGGGTCTAGTGGCAGAA. It codes for CASSDQGLVAE. The CDR3 in its entirety is CASSDQGLVAETLYF.